This TCR beta chain emerged from a study of cytomegalovirus exposure and HLA in healthy donors. Study results and caveats: Some 150 TCR beta chains were listed as cytomegalovirus-associated.

The PCR had 60 Vbeta and 13 Jbeta primers. This table comes from immunoSEQ multiplex PCR, and its TCRdb copy is limited to in-frame clones, with some not included. The sample contains about 140,000 clones, around 72% of which appear only once. This clone was seen a handful of times. Its antigen is unidentified. CDR1 is SGDLS and CDR2 is YYNGEE in the germline V gene. The CDR3 totals 14 residues. Trimming cost V 1 base and J 4 bases, with 9 bases left between them. This TCR derives from a human donor in good health. The chain links TRBV9 to TRBJ1-3; no clear D gene. The sample was PBMCs. CDR3 sequence: CASSVSSEGNTIYF. CDR3 nucleotides: TGTGCCAGCAGCGTAAGTTCGGAGGGAAACACCATATATTTT.